These T cell receptor beta chains were read from a single sample in a study of blood T cell repertoires in COVID-19. Measured with immunoSEQ multiplex PCR; TCRdb has only the in-frame clones, and not every one. Of 100,000 to 120,000 clones in the sample, 85% were seen once. Sequenced sample: peripheral blood. The receptors here all came from a man in his forties or fifties with acute or convalescent COVID-19. The CDR3 runs from the conserved cysteine through the conserved F or W. D genes are given only for firm matches. For some rows the clone size is stated as once, few or many, or as a class when expanded; others skip it.

v_gene: TRBV3-1/TRBV3-2
d_gene: -
j_gene: TRBJ2-7
abundance: -
CDR3aa: CASSSSTVHYEQYF
CDR3nt: TGTGCCAGCAGTTCTAGCACGGTTCACTACGAGCAGTACTTC

v_gene: TRBV10-3
d_gene: TRBD1
j_gene: TRBJ1-1
abundance: once
CDR3aa: CAISVGQGYEAFF
CDR3nt: TGTGCCATCAGTGTAGGACAGGGATATGAAGCTTTCTTT

v_gene: TRBV29-1
d_gene: -
j_gene: TRBJ2-2
abundance: -
CDR3aa: CSVTKLGDANTGELFF
CDR3nt: TGCAGCGTCACAAAACTGGGAGACGCGAACACCGGGGAGCTGTTTTTT

v_gene: TRBV28
d_gene: TRBD2
j_gene: TRBJ2-7
abundance: -
CDR3aa: CASRPTSGRFYEQYF
CDR3nt: TGTGCCAGCAGGCCGACTAGCGGGAGGTTTTACGAGCAGTACTTC

v_gene: TRBV6-5
d_gene: -
j_gene: TRBJ1-1
abundance: -
CDR3aa: CASRTGLNTEAFF
CDR3nt: TGTGCCAGCCGTACAGGGCTGAACACTGAAGCTTTCTTT

v_gene: TRBV18
d_gene: -
j_gene: TRBJ2-3
abundance: -
CDR3aa: CASSPAGVGTDTQYF
CDR3nt: TGTGCCAGCTCACCAGCAGGGGTCGGCACAGATACGCAGTATTTT

v_gene: TRBV6-1
d_gene: -
j_gene: TRBJ2-3
abundance: -
CDR3aa: CASSEFRDWSASTDTQYF
CDR3nt: TGTGCCAGCAGTGAGTTCCGGGATTGGTCAGCCAGCACAGATACGCAGTATTTT

v_gene: TRBV2
d_gene: TRBD1
j_gene: TRBJ1-5
abundance: -
CDR3aa: CASKTDRVRNQPQHF
CDR3nt: TGTGCCAGCAAAACTGACAGGGTGCGGAATCAGCCCCAGCATTTT

v_gene: TRBV7-6
d_gene: TRBD1
j_gene: TRBJ1-1
abundance: -
CDR3aa: CASSSGGMNTEAFF
CDR3nt: TGTGCCAGCAGTTCAGGGGGCATGAACACTGAAGCTTTCTTT

v_gene: TRBV19
d_gene: -
j_gene: TRBJ1-1
abundance: once
CDR3aa: CASTSTENTEAFF
CDR3nt: TGTGCCAGTACCTCGACAGAGAACACTGAAGCTTTCTTT

v_gene: TRBV28
d_gene: -
j_gene: TRBJ1-3
abundance: -
CDR3aa: CASRLTRPPSGNTIYF
CDR3nt: TGTGCCAGCAGACTAACTCGTCCCCCCTCTGGAAACACCATATATTTT

v_gene: TRBV6-6
d_gene: TRBD2
j_gene: TRBJ2-3
abundance: -
CDR3aa: CASRLAGFTDTQYF
CDR3nt: TGTGCCAGCCGACTAGCGGGATTCACAGATACGCAGTATTTT

v_gene: TRBV11-2
d_gene: -
j_gene: TRBJ1-4
abundance: -
CDR3aa: CASSYGDGEKLFF
CDR3nt: TGTGCCAGCAGCTACGGGGATGGCGAAAAACTGTTTTTT

v_gene: TRBV15
d_gene: TRBD2
j_gene: TRBJ2-1
abundance: few
CDR3aa: CATSREGAGGYNEQFF
CDR3nt: TGTGCCACCAGCAGAGAAGGGGCGGGAGGCTACAATGAGCAGTTCTTC

v_gene: TRBV2
d_gene: TRBD2
j_gene: TRBJ2-2
abundance: -
CDR3aa: CASSDRLAINTGELFF
CDR3nt: TGTGCCAGCAGTGATCGACTAGCGATTAACACCGGGGAGCTGTTTTTT

v_gene: TRBV5-4
d_gene: TRBD1
j_gene: TRBJ1-2
abundance: -
CDR3aa: CASSPDRAYGYTF
CDR3nt: TGTGCCAGCAGCCCCGACAGGGCCTATGGCTACACCTTC

v_gene: TRBV2
d_gene: -
j_gene: TRBJ1-2
abundance: -
CDR3aa: CASIRSGGAFYGYTF
CDR3nt: TGTGCCAGCATCCGATCCGGGGGGGCGTTTTATGGCTACACCTTC

v_gene: TRBV4-1
d_gene: -
j_gene: TRBJ1-4
abundance: -
CDR3aa: CASSQDMPRGGNEKLFF
CDR3nt: TGCGCCAGCAGCCAAGATATGCCGAGGGGAGGGAATGAAAAACTGTTTTTT

v_gene: TRBV30
d_gene: -
j_gene: TRBJ1-2
abundance: once
CDR3aa: CAWNLVNYGYTF
CDR3nt: TGTGCCTGGAATCTTGTCAACTATGGCTACACCTTC

v_gene: TRBV6-5
d_gene: TRBD2
j_gene: TRBJ2-1
abundance: -
CDR3aa: CASSSGTSGRNEQFF
CDR3nt: TGTGCCAGCAGTTCCGGGACTAGCGGTCGGAATGAGCAGTTCTTC

v_gene: TRBV5-8
d_gene: TRBD1
j_gene: TRBJ1-6
abundance: -
CDR3aa: CASSFPGTVNSPLHF
CDR3nt: TGTGCCAGCAGCTTTCCCGGGACAGTTAATTCACCCCTCCACTTT

v_gene: TRBV7-2
d_gene: TRBD1
j_gene: TRBJ1-5
abundance: once
CDR3aa: CASSLGQSNQPQHF
CDR3nt: TGTGCCAGCAGCTTGGGACAGTCCAATCAGCCCCAGCATTTT

v_gene: TRBV5-6
d_gene: TRBD1
j_gene: TRBJ1-2
abundance: -
CDR3aa: CASSLGDRDAYGYTF
CDR3nt: TGTGCCAGCAGCTTGGGTGACAGGGACGCCTATGGCTACACCTTC

v_gene: TRBV18
d_gene: -
j_gene: TRBJ2-7
abundance: -
CDR3aa: CASSPSLETYEQYF
CDR3nt: TGTGCCAGCTCACCATCGCTGGAGACCTACGAGCAGTACTTC

v_gene: TRBV4-1
d_gene: TRBD1
j_gene: TRBJ1-1
abundance: once
CDR3aa: CASSLVSAGQVGSGRTEAFF
CDR3nt: TGCGCCAGCAGTCTTGTCTCTGCGGGACAGGTTGGATCGGGACGAACTGAAGCTTTCTTT

v_gene: TRBV7-2
d_gene: TRBD2
j_gene: TRBJ2-7
abundance: -
CDR3aa: CASSPGLAREQYF
CDR3nt: TGTGCCAGCAGCCCCGGACTAGCGCGGGAGCAGTACTTC

v_gene: TRBV2
d_gene: -
j_gene: TRBJ1-6
abundance: -
CDR3aa: CASGQFLYNSPLHF
CDR3nt: TGTGCCAGCGGACAGTTTCTTTATAATTCACCCCTCCACTTT

v_gene: TRBV7-9
d_gene: -
j_gene: TRBJ1-5
abundance: -
CDR3aa: CASSRQNNQPQHF
CDR3nt: TGTGCCAGCAGCCGACAGAACAATCAGCCCCAGCATTTT

v_gene: TRBV4-1
d_gene: -
j_gene: TRBJ2-7
abundance: few
CDR3aa: CASSQEPTLGYEQYF
CDR3nt: TGCGCCAGCAGCCAAGAGCCGACTCTAGGCTACGAGCAGTACTTC

v_gene: TRBV2
d_gene: -
j_gene: TRBJ1-1
abundance: -
CDR3aa: CASIRGATEAFF
CDR3nt: TGTGCCAGCATTCGGGGAGCCACTGAAGCTTTCTTT

v_gene: TRBV9
d_gene: TRBD1
j_gene: TRBJ1-1
abundance: -
CDR3aa: CASSVNRGEAFF
CDR3nt: TGTGCCAGCAGCGTGAACAGGGGAGAGGCTTTCTTT

v_gene: TRBV7-9
d_gene: TRBD2
j_gene: TRBJ2-1
abundance: -
CDR3aa: CASSANLREWGEQFF
CDR3nt: TGTGCCAGCAGCGCTAACTTGCGGGAGTGGGGTGAGCAGTTCTTC

v_gene: TRBV10-1
d_gene: TRBD1
j_gene: TRBJ1-2
abundance: -
CDR3aa: CASSDTRTGPPYGYTF
CDR3nt: TGCGCCAGCAGTGATACCCGGACAGGACCTCCCTATGGCTACACCTTC

v_gene: TRBV19
d_gene: TRBD2
j_gene: TRBJ2-1
abundance: -
CDR3aa: CASSAGTSSYHEQFF
CDR3nt: TGTGCCAGTAGTGCCGGGACTAGCAGTTACCATGAGCAGTTCTTC

v_gene: TRBV4-1
d_gene: -
j_gene: TRBJ1-6
abundance: -
CDR3aa: CASSRDRNNSPLHF
CDR3nt: TGCGCCAGCAGCCGAGACAGGAATAATTCACCCCTCCACTTT

v_gene: TRBV9
d_gene: TRBD1
j_gene: TRBJ1-5
abundance: once
CDR3aa: CASSGTGGGQPQHF
CDR3nt: TGTGCCAGCAGCGGGACAGGGGGGGGACAGCCCCAGCATTTT

v_gene: TRBV5-1
d_gene: TRBD1
j_gene: TRBJ1-2
abundance: -
CDR3aa: CASSKDRPGFHGYTF
CDR3nt: TGCGCCAGCAGCAAGGACAGGCCTGGATTTCATGGCTACACCTTC

v_gene: TRBV7-9
d_gene: TRBD2
j_gene: TRBJ2-1
abundance: -
CDR3aa: CASSGWSGGYNEQFF
CDR3nt: TGTGCCAGCAGCGGCTGGAGCGGGGGTTACAATGAGCAGTTCTTC

v_gene: TRBV5-1
d_gene: -
j_gene: TRBJ2-1
abundance: -
CDR3aa: CASSLLVGAGYNEQFF
CDR3nt: TGCGCCAGCAGCTTGCTTGTAGGGGCCGGGTACAATGAGCAGTTCTTC

v_gene: TRBV24-1
d_gene: -
j_gene: TRBJ2-3
abundance: once
CDR3aa: CATSDSRRDTQYF
CDR3nt: TGTGCCACCAGTGACTCCAGGAGGGATACGCAGTATTTT

v_gene: TRBV27
d_gene: -
j_gene: TRBJ1-5
abundance: -
CDR3aa: CASSLRGAASNQPQHF
CDR3nt: TGTGCCAGCAGTTTACGGGGGGCGGCGTCCAATCAGCCCCAGCATTTT

v_gene: TRBV3-1/TRBV3-2
d_gene: -
j_gene: TRBJ2-5
abundance: -
CDR3aa: CASSQEAETQYF
CDR3nt: TGTGCCAGCAGCCAAGAAGCAGAGACCCAGTACTTC